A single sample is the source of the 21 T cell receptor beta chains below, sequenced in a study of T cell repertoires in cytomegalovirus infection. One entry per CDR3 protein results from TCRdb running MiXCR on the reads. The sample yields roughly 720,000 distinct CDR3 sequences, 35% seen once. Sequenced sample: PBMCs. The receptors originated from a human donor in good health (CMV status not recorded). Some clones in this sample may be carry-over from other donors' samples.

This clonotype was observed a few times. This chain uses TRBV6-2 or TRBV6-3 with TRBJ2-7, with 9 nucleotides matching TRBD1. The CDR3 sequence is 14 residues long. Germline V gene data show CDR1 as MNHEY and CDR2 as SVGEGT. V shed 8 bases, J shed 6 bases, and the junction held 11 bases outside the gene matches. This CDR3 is CASSVLRDRAEQYF. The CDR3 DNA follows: TGTGCCAGCTCCGTCCTCCGGGACAGGGCCGAGCAGTACTTC.

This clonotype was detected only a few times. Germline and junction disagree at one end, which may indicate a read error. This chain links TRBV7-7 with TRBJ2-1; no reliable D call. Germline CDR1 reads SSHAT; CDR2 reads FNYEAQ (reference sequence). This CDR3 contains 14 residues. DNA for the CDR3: TGTGCTAGCAGCGAAACGATGAATTCCCATGAGCAGTTCTTC. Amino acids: CASSETMNSHEQFF.

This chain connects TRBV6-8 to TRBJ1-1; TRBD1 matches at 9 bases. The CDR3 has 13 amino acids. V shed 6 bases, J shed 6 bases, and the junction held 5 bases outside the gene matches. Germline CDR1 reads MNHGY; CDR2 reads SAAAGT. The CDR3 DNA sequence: TGTGCCAGCAGATGGACAGGGGAGGCTGAAGCTTTCTTT. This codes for CASRWTGEAEAFF.

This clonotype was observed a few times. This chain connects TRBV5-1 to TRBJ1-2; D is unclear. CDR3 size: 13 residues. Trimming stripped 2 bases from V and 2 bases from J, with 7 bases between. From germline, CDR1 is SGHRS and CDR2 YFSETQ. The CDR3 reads CASSFPENYGYTF. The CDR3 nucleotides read TGCGCCAGCAGCTTCCCGGAAAACTATGGCTACACCTTC.

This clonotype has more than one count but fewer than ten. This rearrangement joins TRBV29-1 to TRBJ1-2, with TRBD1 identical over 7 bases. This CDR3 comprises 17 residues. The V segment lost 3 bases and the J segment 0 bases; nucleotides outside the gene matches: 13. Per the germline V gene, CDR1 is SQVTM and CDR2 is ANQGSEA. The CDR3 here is CSVDLRWGDSPNYGYTF. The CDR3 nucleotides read TGCAGCGTTGATTTAAGGTGGGGGGACAGTCCTAACTATGGCTACACCTTC.

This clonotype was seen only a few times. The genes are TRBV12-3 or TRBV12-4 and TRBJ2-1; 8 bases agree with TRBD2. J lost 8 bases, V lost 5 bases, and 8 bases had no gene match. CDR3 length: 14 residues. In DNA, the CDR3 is TGTGCCAGCAGTGGCGGGACTAGTGGCGATGAGCAGTTCTTC. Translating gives CASSGGTSGDEQFF.

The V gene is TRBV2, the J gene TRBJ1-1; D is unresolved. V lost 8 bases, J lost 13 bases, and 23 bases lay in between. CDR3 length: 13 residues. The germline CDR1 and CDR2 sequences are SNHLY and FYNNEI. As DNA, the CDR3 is TGTGCCAGCCACGGACGGCCGAACACTGAATATTTCTTT. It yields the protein CASHGRPNTEYFF.

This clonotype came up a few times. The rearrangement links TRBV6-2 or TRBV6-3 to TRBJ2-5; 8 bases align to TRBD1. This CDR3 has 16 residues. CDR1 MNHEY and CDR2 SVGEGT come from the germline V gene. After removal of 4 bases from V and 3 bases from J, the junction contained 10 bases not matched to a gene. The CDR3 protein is CASSSPLRGPEETQYF. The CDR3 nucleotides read TGTGCCAGCAGTTCCCCTCTCAGGGGGCCCGAAGAGACCCAGTACTTC.

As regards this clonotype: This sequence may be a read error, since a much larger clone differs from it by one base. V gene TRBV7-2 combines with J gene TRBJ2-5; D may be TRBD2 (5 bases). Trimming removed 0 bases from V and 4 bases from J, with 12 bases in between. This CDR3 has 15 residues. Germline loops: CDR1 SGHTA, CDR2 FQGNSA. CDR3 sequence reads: CASSLAHFGGETQYF. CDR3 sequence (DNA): TGTGCCAGCAGCTTAGCGCACTTCGGAGGAGAGACCCAGTACTTC.

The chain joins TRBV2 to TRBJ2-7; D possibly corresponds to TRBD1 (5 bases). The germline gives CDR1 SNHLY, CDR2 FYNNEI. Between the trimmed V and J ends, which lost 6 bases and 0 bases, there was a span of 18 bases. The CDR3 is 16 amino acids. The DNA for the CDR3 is TGTGCCAGCAGCTCCCAGGGCGGCCCAAGCTCCTACGAGCAGTACTTC. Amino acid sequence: CASSSQGGPSSYEQYF. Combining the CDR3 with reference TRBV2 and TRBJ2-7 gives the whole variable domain EPEVTQTPSHQVTQMGQEVILRCVPISNHLYFYWYRQILGQKVEFLVSFYNNEISEKSEIFDDQFSVERPDGSNFTLKIRSTKLEDSAMYFCASSSQGGPSSYEQYFGPGTRLTVT.

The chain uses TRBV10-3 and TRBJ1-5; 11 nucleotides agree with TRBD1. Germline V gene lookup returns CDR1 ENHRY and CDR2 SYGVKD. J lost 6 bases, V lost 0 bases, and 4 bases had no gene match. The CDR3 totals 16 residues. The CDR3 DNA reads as TGTGCCATCAGTGAGTCAGGACAGGGGGCCGCTCAGCCCCAGCATTTT. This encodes CAISESGQGAAQPQHF.

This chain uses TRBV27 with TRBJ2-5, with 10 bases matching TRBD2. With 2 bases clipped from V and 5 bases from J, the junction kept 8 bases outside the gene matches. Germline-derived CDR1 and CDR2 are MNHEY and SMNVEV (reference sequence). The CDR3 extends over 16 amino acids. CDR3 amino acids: CASSLIGAGGSETQYF. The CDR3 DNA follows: TGTGCCAGCAGTTTAATAGGAGCGGGAGGGTCGGAGACCCAGTACTTC.

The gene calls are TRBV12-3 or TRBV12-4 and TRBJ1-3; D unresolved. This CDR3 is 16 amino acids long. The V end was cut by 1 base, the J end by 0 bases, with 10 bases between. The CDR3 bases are TGTGCCAGCAGTTTAGGCGGGGTTGGCTCTGGAAACACCATATATTTT. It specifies CASSLGGVGSGNTIYF.

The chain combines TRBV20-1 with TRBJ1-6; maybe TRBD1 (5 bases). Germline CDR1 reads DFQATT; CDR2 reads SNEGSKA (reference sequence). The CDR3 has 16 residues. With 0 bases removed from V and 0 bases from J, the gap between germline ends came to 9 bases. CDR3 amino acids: CSARDQQVSYNSPLHF. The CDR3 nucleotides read TGCAGTGCTAGAGACCAACAGGTCTCCTATAATTCACCCCTCCACTTT.

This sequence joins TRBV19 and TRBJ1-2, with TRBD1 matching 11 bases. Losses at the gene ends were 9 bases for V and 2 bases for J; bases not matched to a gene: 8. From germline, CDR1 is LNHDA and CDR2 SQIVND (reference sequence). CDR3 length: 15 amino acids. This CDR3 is CASRDRGYQNYGYTF. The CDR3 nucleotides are TGTGCCAGCCGGGACAGGGGGTATCAGAACTATGGCTACACCTTC.

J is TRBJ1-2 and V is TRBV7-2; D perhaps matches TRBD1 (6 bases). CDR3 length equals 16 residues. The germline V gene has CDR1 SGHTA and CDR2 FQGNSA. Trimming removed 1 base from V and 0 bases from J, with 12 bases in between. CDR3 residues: CASSLVGGQPNYGYTF. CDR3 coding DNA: TGTGCCAGCAGCTTAGTAGGCGGACAGCCTAACTATGGCTACACCTTC.

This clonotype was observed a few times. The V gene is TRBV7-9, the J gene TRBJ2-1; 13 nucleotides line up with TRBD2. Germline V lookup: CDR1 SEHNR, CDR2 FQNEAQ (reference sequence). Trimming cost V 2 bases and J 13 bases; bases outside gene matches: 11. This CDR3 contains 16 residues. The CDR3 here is CASSLPFRLAGGHQFF. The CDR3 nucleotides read TGTGCCAGCAGCTTACCTTTTCGACTAGCGGGAGGTCATCAGTTCTTC.

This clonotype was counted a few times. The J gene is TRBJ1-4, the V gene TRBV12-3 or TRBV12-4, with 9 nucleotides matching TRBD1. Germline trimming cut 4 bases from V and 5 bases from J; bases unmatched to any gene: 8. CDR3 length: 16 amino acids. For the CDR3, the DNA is TGTGCCAGCAGTTCACCCTCCGGGACAGGGAATGAAAAACTGTTTTTT. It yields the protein CASSSPSGTGNEKLFF.

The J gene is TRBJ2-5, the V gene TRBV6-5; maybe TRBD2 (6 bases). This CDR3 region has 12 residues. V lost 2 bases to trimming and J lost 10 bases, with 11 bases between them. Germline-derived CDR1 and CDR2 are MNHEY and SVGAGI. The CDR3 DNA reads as TGTGCCAGCAGTTACCGCACCGGGAGCCAGTACTTC. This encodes CASSYRTGSQYF.

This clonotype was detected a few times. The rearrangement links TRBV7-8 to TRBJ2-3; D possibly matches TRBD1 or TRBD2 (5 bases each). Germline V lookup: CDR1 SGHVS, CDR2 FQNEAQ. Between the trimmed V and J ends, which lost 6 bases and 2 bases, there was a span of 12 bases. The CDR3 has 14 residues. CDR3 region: CASSVRGSTDTQYF. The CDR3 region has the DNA TGTGCCAGCAGTGTGAGGGGTTCCACAGATACGCAGTATTTT. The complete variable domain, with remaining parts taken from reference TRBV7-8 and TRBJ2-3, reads GAGVSQSPRYKVAKRGQDVALRCDPISGHVSLFWYQQALGQGPEFLTYFQNEAQLDKSGLPSDRFFAERPEGSVSTLKIQRTQQEDSAVYLCASSVRGSTDTQYFGPGTRLTVL.

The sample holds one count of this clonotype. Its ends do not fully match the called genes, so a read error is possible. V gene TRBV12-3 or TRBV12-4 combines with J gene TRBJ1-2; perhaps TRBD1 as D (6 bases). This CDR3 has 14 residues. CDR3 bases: TGTGACAGCAGCCCGGGACATCTCACCGGTAGCTACAACTTC. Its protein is CDSSPGHLTGSYNF.